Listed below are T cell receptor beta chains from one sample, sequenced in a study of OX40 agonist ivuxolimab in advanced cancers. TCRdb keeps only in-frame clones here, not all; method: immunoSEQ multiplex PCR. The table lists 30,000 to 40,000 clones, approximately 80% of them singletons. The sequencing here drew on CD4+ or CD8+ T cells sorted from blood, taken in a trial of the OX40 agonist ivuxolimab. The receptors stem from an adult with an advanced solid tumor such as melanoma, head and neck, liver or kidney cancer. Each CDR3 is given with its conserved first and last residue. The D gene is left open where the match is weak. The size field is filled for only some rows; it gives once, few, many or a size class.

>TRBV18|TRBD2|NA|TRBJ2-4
CASSPSLGLAGGAKNIQYF
TGTGCCAGCTCCCCAAGCCTGGGACTAGCGGGAGGTGCCAAAAACATTCAGTACTTC
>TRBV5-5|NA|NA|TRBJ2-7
CASRRDMPAYEQYF
TGTGCCAGCAGACGGGACATGCCGGCCTACGAGCAGTACTTC
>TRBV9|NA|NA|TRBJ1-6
CASSVVADYTSALHF
TGTGCCAGCAGCGTAGTGGCCGACTATACTTCGGCCCTCCACTTT
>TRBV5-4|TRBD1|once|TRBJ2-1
CASSFDRGNEQFF
TGTGCCAGCAGCTTCGACAGGGGGAATGAGCAGTTCTTC
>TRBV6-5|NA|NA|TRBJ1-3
CASSYRDSPGNTIYF
TGTGCCAGCAGTTACAGGGACTCCCCTGGAAACACCATATATTTT
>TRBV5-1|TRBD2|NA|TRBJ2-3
CASSRPLPGGSTDTQYF
TGCGCCAGCAGCCGTCCTCTCCCGGGGGGGTCCACAGATACGCAGTATTTT
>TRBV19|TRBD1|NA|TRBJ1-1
CASSISGTGSPNTEAFF
TGTGCCAGTAGTATCTCCGGGACAGGGTCCCCGAACACTGAAGCTTTCTTT
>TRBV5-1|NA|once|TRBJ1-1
CASSLGGGRLNTEAFF
TGCGCCAGCAGCTTAGGCGGGGGCAGGTTGAACACTGAAGCTTTCTTT
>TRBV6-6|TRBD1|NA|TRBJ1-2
CASRGGRGIYGYTF
TGTGCCAGCAGAGGGGGCAGAGGGATCTATGGCTACACCTTC
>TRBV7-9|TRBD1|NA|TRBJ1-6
CASSSGQGTISPLHF
TGTGCCAGCAGCAGTGGACAGGGTACAATTTCACCCCTCCACTTT